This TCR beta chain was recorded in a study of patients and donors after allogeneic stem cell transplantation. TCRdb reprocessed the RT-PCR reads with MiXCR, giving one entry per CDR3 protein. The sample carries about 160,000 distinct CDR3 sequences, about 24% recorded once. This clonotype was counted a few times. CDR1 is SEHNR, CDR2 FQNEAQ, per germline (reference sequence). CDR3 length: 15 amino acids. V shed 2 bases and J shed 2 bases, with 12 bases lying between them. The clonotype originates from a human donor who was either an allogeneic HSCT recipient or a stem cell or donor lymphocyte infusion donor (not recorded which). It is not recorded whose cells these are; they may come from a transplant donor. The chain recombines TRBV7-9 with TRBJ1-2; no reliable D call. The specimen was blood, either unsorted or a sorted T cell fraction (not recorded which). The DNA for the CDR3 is TGTGCCAGCAGCTTACGTCGGGAATACAACTATGGCTACACCTTC. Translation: CASSLRREYNYGYTF. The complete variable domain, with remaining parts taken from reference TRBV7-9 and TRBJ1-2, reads DTGVSQNPRHKITKRGQNVTFRCDPISEHNRLYWYRQTLGQGPEFLTYFQNEAQLEKSRLLSDRFSAERPKGSFSTLEIQRTEQGDSAMYLCASSLRREYNYGYTFGSGTRLTVV.